This record looks at one T cell receptor beta chain sequence and its context. The data were obtained in a study of shared clonotypes between healthy human individuals. Free of recent acute infections or vaccinations, the donors were healthy HIV-negative adults. Assay: immunoSEQ multiplex PCR; the TCRdb copy retains only in-frame clones and omits some. The sample lists about 120,000 clones, around 65% occurring once. The CDR3 is 15 residues long. Germline CDR1 and CDR2: SGHVS and FQNEAQ. The source material was memory CD8+ T cells sorted from blood. Subset reported: CD45RO+ cells pooled with CCR7-negative TemRA cells. This sequence was found in a woman in her 30s in good health. The V and J genes are TRBV7-8 and TRBJ2-5; D remains unclear. The DNA matches TRBJ2-7 better at its end, which makes the J call doubtful. The CDR3: CASSLVKGSTYEQYF. The CDR3 coding sequence is TGTGCCAGCAGCTTAGTTAAGGGCAGTACCTACGAGCAGTACTTC.